These 32 T cell receptor beta chains were sequenced from one sample in a study of blood T cell repertoires in COVID-19. Assay: immunoSEQ multiplex PCR; the TCRdb copy retains only in-frame clones and omits some. The top ten clones hold approximately 1.9% of a sample with about 130,000 clones, 55% to 75% of them seen once. Sequences were obtained from peripheral blood. The receptor set was obtained from a woman in her 70s with acute or convalescent COVID-19.

The CDR3 loop is CATTSNYGYTF. For the CDR3, the DNA is TGTGCCACCACTAGTAACTATGGCTACACCTTC. This rearrangement joins TRBV28 to TRBJ1-2, with D hard to call. The germline V gene has CDR1 MDHEN and CDR2 SYDVKM. V shed 10 bases and J shed 1 base, with 7 bases lying between them. The CDR3 is 11 amino acids.

The chain employs TRBV7-8 and TRBJ2-7, with unresolved D. There are 15 residues in the CDR3. CDR1 is SGHVS and CDR2 is FQNEAQ in the germline V gene. V lost 5 bases to trimming and J lost 3 bases, with 17 bases between them. The CDR3 DNA reads as TGTGCCAGCAGCGTAGGGCCCACCTCCAGCTACGAGCAGTACTTC. Protein product: CASSVGPTSSYEQYF.

J is TRBJ2-1 and V is TRBV10-1, with 12 bases lining up with TRBD2. With V trimmed by 6 bases and J by 4 bases, 4 bases remained unmatched. The CDR3 consists of 15 residues. From germline, CDR1 is WNHNN and CDR2 SYGVQD (reference sequence). The CDR3 region has the DNA TGCGCCAGCAGCGCACTAGCGGGGGGATACAATGAGCAGTTCTTC. Protein product: CASSALAGGYNEQFF.

The rearrangement uses TRBV5-6 and TRBJ2-7, with 7 bases that match TRBD2. Germline V CDR1 and CDR2: SGHDT, YYEEEE. The ends lost 4 bases at V and 6 bases at J; junction bases unmatched: 10. The CDR3 totals 14 residues. CDR3 DNA: TGTGCCAGCAGCAGCCGGGGGGTAGGGGCCGAGCAGTACTTC. It specifies CASSSRGVGAEQYF.

This clone was seen at least ten times. V gene TRBV7-2 combines with J gene TRBJ1-6; 12 nucleotides line up with TRBD1. With 6 bases clipped from V and 7 bases from J, the junction kept 7 bases outside the gene matches. Germline V lookup: CDR1 SGHTA, CDR2 FQGNSA. This CDR3 is built from 16 residues. CDR3 in amino acids: CASRSTGTGGNSPLHF. The CDR3 DNA reads TGTGCCAGCAGGTCGACCGGGACAGGGGGCAATTCACCCCTCCACTTT. Looking up the rest from reference TRBV7-2 and TRBJ1-6 gives the full variable domain: GAGVSQSPSNKVTEKGKDVELRCDPISGHTALYWYRQSLGQGLEFLIYFQGNSAPDKSGLPSDRFSAERTGGSVSTLTIQRTQQEDSAVYLCASRSTGTGGNSPLHFGNGTRLTVT.

This clone has just a few counts. The chain links TRBV29-1 to TRBJ1-2, with unresolved D. This CDR3 comprises 13 residues. Germline CDR1 SQVTM, CDR2 ANQGSEA. Trimming took off 4 bases at V and 3 bases at J, with 12 bases between the two ends. CDR3 region: CSVAGITDYGYTF. The CDR3 nucleotides read TGCAGCGTTGCCGGTATCACAGACTATGGCTACACCTTC.

The V gene is TRBV5-4, the J gene TRBJ2-2; 7 nucleotides align to TRBD1. V was clipped by 4 bases and J by 5 bases; unmatched bases: 11. Germline lookup yields CDR1 SGHNT and CDR2 YYREEE (reference sequence). The CDR3 runs to 16 residues. CDR3 protein: CASSTIDRDGTGELFF. The CDR3 DNA is TGTGCCAGCAGCACGATTGACAGGGATGGTACCGGGGAGCTGTTTTTT.

This clone showed up just a few times. The rearrangement links TRBV4-1 to TRBJ1-5; D call uncertain. The CDR3 consists of 15 residues. The V and J ends lost 0 bases and 7 bases respectively, with 13 bases between them. Per germline, CDR1 MGHRA and CDR2 YSYEKL. The CDR3 protein is CASSQEGGLGQPQHF. The CDR3 DNA is TGCGCCAGCAGCCAAGAAGGCGGGTTGGGGCAGCCCCAGCATTTT.

This chain links TRBV28 with TRBJ1-3; D uncertain. The germline gives CDR1 MDHEN, CDR2 SYDVKM. V lost 6 bases and J lost 4, with 10 bases in between. The CDR3 covers 13 residues. CDR3 in DNA: TGTGCCAGCAGCTCCGGAGCGGGAAACACCATATATTTT. It translates to CASSSGAGNTIYF.

V and J are TRBV18 and TRBJ2-7, with TRBD1 identical over 8 bases. Germline CDR1 reads KGHSH; CDR2 reads LQKENI. This CDR3 contains 17 residues. V lost 1 base, J lost 0 bases, and 8 bases stayed unmatched. CDR3 protein: CASSPRGQGASSYEQYF. DNA for the CDR3: TGTGCCAGCTCACCACGAGGACAGGGAGCCAGCTCCTACGAGCAGTACTTC.

J is TRBJ2-1 and V is TRBV7-9; D perhaps matches TRBD2 (5 bases). CDR3 length: 15 residues. V was pared by 2 bases and J by 6 bases, with 14 bases between. The germline V gene encodes CDR1 SEHNR and CDR2 FQNEAQ (reference sequence). The CDR3 sequence: CASSLLRGGFNEQFF. The CDR3 DNA reads as TGTGCCAGCAGCTTACTCCGGGGTGGGTTCAATGAGCAGTTCTTC. The variable domain in full, completed from reference TRBV7-9 and TRBJ2-1, reads DTGVSQNPRHKITKRGQNVTFRCDPISEHNRLYWYRQTLGQGPEFLTYFQNEAQLEKSRLLSDRFSAERPKGSFSTLEIQRTEQGDSAMYLCASSLLRGGFNEQFFGPGTRLTVL.

CDR3 nucleotides: TGTGCCAGCAGCCACTCAGGACTAGCGGGAGGGAGCTCCTACAATGAGCAGTTCTTC. Residues: CASSHSGLAGGSSYNEQFF. The chain uses TRBV4-2 and TRBJ2-1, with 15 bases identical to TRBD2. V shed 3 bases and J 0 bases; nucleotides not matched to a gene: 6. The germline gives CDR1 LGHNA, CDR2 YNFKEQ. This CDR3 is 19 amino acids long.

The sample holds a few counts of this clone. V usage is TRBV20-1 and J usage is TRBJ1-1, with unresolved D. This CDR3 has 11 amino acids. Germline-derived CDR1 and CDR2 are DFQATT and SNEGSKA (reference sequence). The germline V and J ends were trimmed by 8 bases and 1 base, with 8 bases remaining between them. In DNA, the CDR3 is TGCAGTCCGGCAGGGAACACTGAAGCTTTCTTT. Translated, it gives CSPAGNTEAFF.

V gene TRBV7-9 combines with J gene TRBJ2-7, with 9 bases lining up with TRBD1. J lost 6 bases, V lost 1 base, and 4 bases had no gene match. The CDR3 loop spans 14 amino acids. CDR1 and CDR2 (germline): SEHNR, FQNEAQ (reference sequence). The CDR3: CASSLDRGHVEQYF. The CDR3 bases are TGTGCCAGCAGCTTAGACAGGGGGCATGTCGAGCAGTACTTC.

The rearrangement links TRBV30 to TRBJ1-5, with D possibly being TRBD1 (6 bases). The CDR3 contains 12 residues. The ends were cut back, 8 bases at V and 6 bases at J, with 14 bases in the middle. CDR1 is GTSNPN and CDR2 is SVGIG in the germline V gene (reference sequence). The CDR3 spells CAPGQGIQPQHF. The CDR3 DNA follows: TGTGCCCCGGGGCAGGGGATTCAGCCCCAGCATTTT. Filled out from reference TRBV30 and TRBJ1-5, the complete variable domain reads SQTIHQWPATLVQPVGSPLSLECTVEGTSNPNLYWYRQAAGRGLQLLFYSVGIGQISSEVPQNLSASRPQDRQFILSSKKLLLSDSGFYLCAPGQGIQPQHFGDGTRLSIL.

This clone was seen more than once but under ten times. This rearrangement joins TRBV10-3 to TRBJ2-1; 14 bases agree with TRBD2. Looked up from germline, CDR1 is ENHRY and CDR2 is SYGVKD. The CDR3 runs to 18 residues. V lost 6 bases to trimming and J lost 8 bases; unmatched junction nucleotides: 15. CDR3 nucleotides: TGTGCCATCAGGGGGACGACTAGCGGGAGGGCCTCTAGCGATGAGCAGTTCTTC. Its protein product is CAIRGTTSGRASSDEQFF.

The chain joins TRBV10-1 to TRBJ2-1, with 9 positions matching TRBD2. Unmatched junction bases numbered 4, after V lost 5 bases and J lost 2 bases. Looked up from germline, CDR1 is WNHNN and CDR2 is SYGVQD (reference sequence). The CDR3 has 15 residues. The CDR3 sequence: CASSQTSGTYNEQFF. The CDR3 DNA reads TGCGCCAGCAGTCAGACTAGCGGAACCTACAATGAGCAGTTCTTC.

The V call is TRBV2, the J call TRBJ2-7, with TRBD2 matching 10 bases. The CDR3 is made up of 15 amino acids. Germline CDR1 reads SNHLY; CDR2 reads FYNNEI. The J segment lost 4 bases and the V segment lost 3 bases, leaving 6 bases of the junction unmatched. The CDR3, as DNA: TGTGCCAGCAGTGATGGGGCTAGCGGGGGTTACGAGCAGTACTTC. Its protein product is CASSDGASGGYEQYF.

This rearrangement joins TRBV5-5 to TRBJ2-7; D not resolved. V lost 0 bases, J lost 3 bases, and 7 bases lay in between. This CDR3 spans 13 amino acids. The germline V gene encodes CDR1 SGHKS and CDR2 YYEKEE (reference sequence). Here the CDR3 DNA reads TGTGCCAGCAGCTTGGGACAAAACTACGAGCAGTACTTC. Protein sequence: CASSLGQNYEQYF.

The rearrangement joins TRBV14 to TRBJ1-1, with D possibly TRBD1 on 5 matching bases. With 2 bases removed from V and 0 bases from J, the gap between germline ends came to 7 bases. The CDR3 runs 14 residues. Germline CDR1 is SGHDN and CDR2 is FVKESK. In DNA, the CDR3 is TGTGCCAGCAGCCAACAGGACATGAACACTGAAGCTTTCTTT. Amino acids: CASSQQDMNTEAFF.

The chain recombines TRBV6-5 with TRBJ2-7; 9 bases map to TRBD1. V shed 10 bases, J shed 6 bases, and the junction held 4 bases outside the gene matches. CDR1 and CDR2 from the germline V gene are MNHEY and SVGAGI. The CDR3 covers 11 residues. CDR3 nucleotides: TGTGCCACCGGGACAGGGCTCGAGCAGTACTTC. Its translation: CATGTGLEQYF.

The chain joins TRBV19 to TRBJ1-1; D perhaps matches TRBD1 (6 bases). Germline CDR1 and CDR2: LNHDA and SQIVND (reference sequence). Trimming pared 4 bases from V and 6 bases from J, leaving 18 bases between. The CDR3 sequence is 15 residues long. The CDR3 sequence: CASSTGGGRGPEAFF. As DNA, the CDR3 is TGTGCCAGTAGTACTGGGGGCGGAAGGGGACCTGAAGCTTTCTTT.

A few counts support this clone. This rearrangement joins TRBV19 to TRBJ1-5; TRBD1 agrees at 8 bases. Germline CDR1 is LNHDA and CDR2 is SQIVND (reference sequence). This CDR3 spans 16 amino acids. With V trimmed by 6 bases and J by 4 bases, 11 bases remained unmatched. The CDR3 region has the DNA TGTGCCAGTAGCTCGGAAGGGGACAGGCCTAATCAGCCCCAGCATTTT. As protein: CASSSEGDRPNQPQHF.

The rearrangement joins TRBV7-8 to TRBJ1-5, with a possible D match to TRBD1 (5 bases). V lost 1 base and J lost 0, with 10 bases in between. The CDR3 covers 16 residues. Per the germline V gene, CDR1 is SGHVS and CDR2 is FQNEAQ. DNA of the CDR3: TGTGCCAGCAGCTTAGTTGGGGCGCATAGCAATCAGCCCCAGCATTTT. Protein sequence: CASSLVGAHSNQPQHF.

The chain links TRBV7-9 to TRBJ2-5; D is possibly TRBD1 or TRBD2 (6 bases each). Trimming removed 5 bases at V and 4 bases at J, with 14 bases between. This CDR3 is built from 14 residues. Germline-derived CDR1 and CDR2 are SEHNR and FQNEAQ (reference sequence). The CDR3 DNA sequence: TGTGCCAGCAGCCTAGGAGGGGGTCCAGAGACCCAGTACTTC. This gives the protein CASSLGGGPETQYF.

This clone was seen once. V gene TRBV3-1 (or the pseudogene TRBV3-2) combines with J gene TRBJ2-5; 11 bases map to TRBD2. From germline, CDR1 is LGHDT and CDR2 YNNKEL (reference sequence). V was pared by 2 bases and J by 2 bases, with 4 bases of the junction left unmatched. The CDR3 covers 16 residues. CDR3 in DNA: TGTGCCAGCAGCCAAACTAGCGGGGGCCCTCAAGAGACCCAGTACTTC. This encodes CASSQTSGGPQETQYF.

The V call is TRBV7-8, the J call TRBJ2-3, with TRBD2 matching 11 bases. This CDR3 comprises 16 residues. Germline-derived CDR1 and CDR2 are SGHVS and FQNEAQ. J was trimmed by 6 bases and V by 5 bases; bases with no gene match: 10. The CDR3 bases are TGTGCCAGCAGCGCTCCGGGACTAGCGGCTCCCGATACGCAGTATTTT. Amino acid sequence: CASSAPGLAAPDTQYF.

Only a few counts were recorded for this clone. V is TRBV29-1 and J is TRBJ2-5; the match to TRBD1 covers 9 bases. V was pared by 7 bases and J by 5 bases, with 5 bases of the junction left unmatched. The germline CDR1 and CDR2 sequences are SQVTM and ANQGSEA. The CDR3 covers 12 residues. The CDR3 coding sequence is TGCAGCGAAATGACAGGGGGGGAGACCCAGTACTTC. This codes for CSEMTGGETQYF.

The chain combines TRBV11-2 with TRBJ1-1; 9 bases line up with TRBD1. The CDR3 runs to 13 residues. The trim removed 5 bases at V and 7 bases at J, leaving 5 bases unmatched. The germline CDR1 and CDR2 sequences are SGHAT and FQNNGV. The CDR3 bases are TGTGCCAGCAGCCGTGGGACAGGGTTTGAAGCTTTCTTT. It encodes CASSRGTGFEAFF.

This clone was counted a few times. V gene TRBV5-1 combines with J gene TRBJ2-5, with D perhaps TRBD1 (5 bases). CDR1 and CDR2 from the germline V gene are SGHRS and YFSETQ. V was clipped by 0 bases and J by 5 bases, with 11 bases between them. The CDR3 has 14 amino acids. DNA for the CDR3: TGCGCCAGCAGCTTGGATGGACAAGGGGAGACCCAGTACTTC. This gives the protein CASSLDGQGETQYF.

This sequence joins TRBV27 and TRBJ1-2, with D possibly being TRBD1 (6 bases). V was cut by 9 bases and J by 4 bases, with 15 bases left in between. Germline V gene lookup returns CDR1 MNHEY and CDR2 SMNVEV (reference sequence). CDR3 length: 13 amino acids. The CDR3 DNA reads as TGTGCCAGTGGGACACCCAAGGGCTATGGCTACACCTTC. Translating it yields CASGTPKGYGYTF.

The chain has TRBV15 and TRBJ2-4; the D is unclear. The germline V gene encodes CDR1 LNHNV and CDR2 YYDKDF (reference sequence). The CDR3 covers 18 residues. V was shortened by 0 bases and J by 0 bases, with 15 bases between the two germline ends. As DNA, the CDR3 is TGTGCCACCAGCAGAGATGTGGCCCGAAGTCTAGCCAAAAACATTCAGTACTTC. Protein sequence: CATSRDVARSLAKNIQYF.